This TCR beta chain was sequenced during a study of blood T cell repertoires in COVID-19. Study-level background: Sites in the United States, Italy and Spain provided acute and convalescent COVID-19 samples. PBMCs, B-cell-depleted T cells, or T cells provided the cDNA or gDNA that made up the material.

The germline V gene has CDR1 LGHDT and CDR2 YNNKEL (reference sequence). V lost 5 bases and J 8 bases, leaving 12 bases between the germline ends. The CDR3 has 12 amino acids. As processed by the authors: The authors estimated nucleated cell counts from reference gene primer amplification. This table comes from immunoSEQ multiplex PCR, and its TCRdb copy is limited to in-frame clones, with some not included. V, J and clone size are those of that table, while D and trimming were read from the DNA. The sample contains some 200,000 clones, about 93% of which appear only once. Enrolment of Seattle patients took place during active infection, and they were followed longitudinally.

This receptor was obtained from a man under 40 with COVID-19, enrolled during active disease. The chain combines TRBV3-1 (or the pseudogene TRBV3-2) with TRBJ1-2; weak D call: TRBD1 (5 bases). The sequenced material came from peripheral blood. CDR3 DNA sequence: TGTGCCAGCAGCTTTCAGGGCGAGGGCTACACCTTC. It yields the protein CASSFQGEGYTF.